A selection of T cell receptor beta chains follows, all from one sample in a study of Ad26.COV2.S vaccination and SARS-CoV-2 variants. Sequencing was performed with immunoSEQ multiplex PCR; in TCRdb, only in-frame clones are kept and a portion is missing. The data contain more than 300,000 clones, about 82% of them singletons. Sequencing was performed on peripheral blood, taken in a trial of Ad26.COV2.S vaccine versus placebo. The source is a person aged 18-60 years who received the Ad26.COV2.S COVID-19 vaccine or a placebo. Each CDR3 is given with its conserved first and last residue. Each record gives: J gene, D gene, clone size, V gene, CDR3 protein, CDR3 DNA. The D gene is left open where the match is weak. A row's size may be missing; if present it is once, few, many or a size class.

TRBJ2-3	TRBD1	-	TRBV19	CASSIRGQGSDTQYF	TGTGCCAGTAGTATTAGAGGACAGGGGAGTGATACGCAGTATTTT
TRBJ2-7	TRBD1	-	TRBV5-6	CASSGRQGFTYEQYF	TGTGCCAGCAGCGGACGACAGGGCTTCACCTACGAGCAGTACTTC
TRBJ2-3	-	-	TRBV7-2	CASSLRGRSDTQYF	TGTGCCAGCAGCTTACGGGGGAGGTCAGATACGCAGTATTTT
TRBJ2-1	TRBD2	-	TRBV6-4	CASSELAGGYNEQFF	TGTGCCAGCAGTGAACTAGCGGGGGGGTACAATGAGCAGTTCTTC
TRBJ2-7	TRBD2	-	TRBV20-1	CSASGQIRGGRAYEQYF	TGCAGTGCTAGTGGGCAAATCCGGGGGGGCCGGGCCTACGAGCAGTACTTC
TRBJ2-3	-	-	TRBV6-2/TRBV6-3	CASRRPGTDTQYF	TGTGCCAGCCGCCGCCCCGGGACAGATACGCAGTATTTT
TRBJ2-3	-	-	TRBV6-1	CASSEGLHQKTDTQYF	TGTGCCAGCAGTGAGGGACTCCATCAAAAGACAGATACGCAGTATTTT
TRBJ1-6	-	-	TRBV6-5	CASSYRGDSPLHF	TGTGCCAGCAGTTACCGGGGGGATTCACCCCTCCACTTT
TRBJ2-1	TRBD2	-	TRBV2	CASSEARGVDYNEQFF	TGTGCCAGCAGTGAAGCTCGGGGGGTGGACTACAATGAGCAGTTCTTC
TRBJ2-2	TRBD1	-	TRBV6-5	CASSRDSLTGELFF	TGTGCCAGCAGTCGGGACAGTTTGACCGGGGAGCTGTTTTTT
TRBJ2-3	TRBD2	-	TRBV14	CASSQLAGGPRDTQYF	TGTGCCAGCAGCCAATTAGCGGGGGGACCGAGAGATACGCAGTATTTT
TRBJ1-3	-	-	TRBV6-5	CASSSHRIGNTIYF	TGTGCCAGCAGTTCGCACAGAATTGGAAACACCATATATTTT
TRBJ1-6	-	-	TRBV30	CAWRLYNSPLHF	TGTGCCTGGAGACTTTATAATTCACCCCTCCACTTT
TRBJ1-2	-	-	TRBV5-8	CASSLGRDYGYTF	TGTGCCAGCAGCTTAGGCAGGGACTATGGCTACACCTTC
TRBJ2-1	TRBD2	-	TRBV27	CASSPRGLAGYNEQFF	TGTGCCAGCAGTCCTAGAGGTCTAGCGGGTTACAATGAGCAGTTCTTC
TRBJ2-2	TRBD2	-	TRBV5-4	CASSLLTSGGAGELFF	TGTGCCAGCAGCTTGCTCACTAGCGGGGGGGCCGGGGAGCTGTTTTTT
TRBJ2-2	-	-	TRBV14	CASSQVGGSNTGELFF	TGTGCCAGCAGCCAAGTAGGGGGGTCGAACACCGGGGAGCTGTTTTTT
TRBJ2-1	TRBD2	-	TRBV7-2	CASSFRGLVANEQFF	TGTGCCAGCAGCTTCCGAGGACTAGTCGCGAATGAGCAGTTCTTC
TRBJ2-2	-	once	TRBV24-1	CATSDSKLVLGDPGELFF	TGTGCCACCAGTGATTCTAAATTGGTATTGGGGGATCCCGGGGAGCTGTTTTTT
TRBJ2-2	TRBD2	-	TRBV19	CASSILPPLAGGRTGELFF	TGTGCCAGTAGTATTCTCCCCCCACTAGCGGGGGGGCGCACCGGGGAGCTGTTTTTT
TRBJ2-5	TRBD1	-	TRBV27	CASSSPGQGTSETQYF	TGTGCCAGCAGTTCCCCGGGACAGGGGACTTCGGAGACCCAGTACTTC
TRBJ1-2	TRBD1	-	TRBV7-8	CASSQTGDRLGTPFYTF	TGTGCCAGCAGCCAGACAGGGGATCGTCTCGGCACCCCATTCTACACCTTC
TRBJ1-2	-	-	TRBV4-1	CASSNPIDPIANYGYTF	TGCGCCAGCAGCAATCCAATAGATCCTATAGCTAACTATGGCTACACCTTC
TRBJ1-2	-	-	TRBV19	CASSIIQGTAHYGYTF	TGTGCCAGTAGTATTATACAGGGTACGGCCCACTATGGCTACACCTTC
TRBJ2-3	TRBD2	-	TRBV4-3	CASSAYLAGGIADTQYF	TGCGCCAGCAGCGCATATCTAGCGGGAGGAATCGCAGATACGCAGTATTTT
TRBJ1-1	-	-	TRBV10-3	CAISAAGVNTEAFF	TGTGCCATCAGTGCGGCAGGGGTGAACACTGAAGCTTTCTTT
TRBJ2-7	TRBD1	-	TRBV5-1	CASSSGTGEGEQYF	TGCGCCAGCAGCTCCGGGACAGGGGAAGGCGAGCAGTACTTC
TRBJ2-1	-	-	TRBV20-1	CSAEREQFF	TGCAGTGCTGAGCGTGAGCAGTTCTTC
TRBJ1-2	-	-	TRBV9	CASSQALRSYGYTF	TGTGCCAGCAGTCAGGCCCTTAGGAGCTATGGCTACACCTTC
TRBJ2-5	-	-	TRBV5-1	CASSLFGTQKETQYF	TGCGCCAGCAGCTTGTTCGGGACTCAAAAAGAGACCCAGTACTTC
TRBJ1-6	TRBD1	-	TRBV7-2	CASSYTGTENSPLHF	TGTGCCAGCAGTTATACCGGGACAGAAAATTCACCCCTCCACTTT
TRBJ1-2	-	-	TRBV3-1/TRBV3-2	CASSPRGPHTF	TGTGCCAGCAGCCCCAGGGGCCCCCACACCTTC
TRBJ1-5	-	-	TRBV15	CATSRQGSSNQPQHF	TGTGCCACCAGCAGACAGGGTAGTAGCAATCAGCCCCAGCATTTT
TRBJ2-1	-	-	TRBV15	CATSRDRVGGFF	TGTGCCACCAGCAGAGATAGGGTTGGGGGGTTCTTC
TRBJ1-2	-	-	TRBV6-5	CASSYSGARGYGYTF	TGTGCCAGCAGTTACTCGGGGGCGCGGGGCTATGGCTACACCTTC
TRBJ2-5	-	-	TRBV18	CASSLYQETQYF	TGTGCCAGCTCTTTGTACCAAGAGACCCAGTACTTC
TRBJ2-3	TRBD2	-	TRBV7-6	CASRASGTTTDTQYF	TGTGCCAGCAGGGCTAGCGGGACAACCACAGATACGCAGTATTTT
TRBJ1-5	TRBD1	-	TRBV19	CASSIRTGLQPQHF	TGTGCCAGTAGTATAAGGACAGGGCTCCAGCCCCAGCATTTT
TRBJ1-4	TRBD1	-	TRBV5-1	CASSLGKMVGQEGISF	TGCGCCAGCAGTCTTGGGAAGATGGTTGGACAGGAAGGGATATCTTTT
TRBJ2-5	-	-	TRBV18	CASSPQGVGETQYF	TGTGCCAGCTCACCACAGGGAGTTGGAGAGACCCAGTACTTC
TRBJ2-7	TRBD1	-	TRBV18	CASSLQGDPAYEQYF	TGTGCCAGCTCGCTCCAGGGGGATCCTGCCTACGAGCAGTACTTC
TRBJ2-3	TRBD1	-	TRBV6-2/TRBV6-3	CASSSPGQADTQYF	TGTGCCAGCAGTTCGCCGGGACAGGCGGATACGCAGTATTTT
TRBJ1-3	-	-	TRBV5-1	CASSSTGGNTIYF	TGCGCCAGCAGCTCGACCGGTGGAAACACCATATATTTT
TRBJ2-3	-	-	TRBV12-3/TRBV12-4	CASSIRFFDTQYF	TGTGCCAGCAGTATCCGGTTCTTTGACACGCAGTATTTT
TRBJ2-5	-	once	TRBV5-1	CASSLGEETQYF	TGCGCCAGCAGCTTAGGGGAAGAGACCCAGTACTTC
TRBJ2-7	-	-	TRBV9	CASSVAPEGRYEQYF	TGTGCCAGCAGCGTAGCTCCTGAGGGGCGCTACGAGCAGTACTTC
TRBJ1-2	-	-	TRBV20-1	CSVGVILGYTF	TGCAGTGTGGGGGTAATTTTAGGCTACACCTTC
TRBJ2-7	-	once	TRBV9	CASSAQGGDSYEQYF	TGTGCCAGCAGCGCCCAGGGTGGGGACTCCTACGAGCAGTACTTC
TRBJ2-2	TRBD2	-	TRBV30	CAWMPDLAGGNTGELFF	TGTGCCTGGATGCCTGATCTAGCGGGGGGAAACACCGGGGAGCTGTTTTTT
TRBJ2-7	-	-	TRBV6-5	CASSYSREGEQYF	TGTGCCAGCAGTTACTCCCGGGAAGGAGAGCAGTACTTC
TRBJ2-1	-	-	TRBV19	CASTEPKWFF	TGTGCCAGTACCGAACCGAAATGGTTCTTC
TRBJ2-6	TRBD1	-	TRBV7-7	CASSLKPRQGTAGANVLTF	TGTGCCAGCAGCTTAAAGCCGAGACAGGGGACGGCTGGGGCCAACGTCCTGACTTTC
TRBJ2-2	TRBD2	-	TRBV23-1	CASSQMGLGPQDRDPNGGELFF	TGCGCCAGCAGTCAAATGGGACTAGGACCTCAGGACAGAGATCCTAACGGCGGGGAGCTGTTTTTT
TRBJ1-2	-	-	TRBV25-1	CASSESKGYGYTF	TGTGCCAGCAGTGAATCAAAAGGGTATGGCTACACCTTC
TRBJ1-1	-	-	TRBV22-1	CPGSAPGGRRAEAFF	TGTCCTGGGAGCGCACCGGGGGGGCGGAGGGCTGAAGCTTTCTTT
TRBJ1-1	-	-	TRBV7-8	CASSFGRYTEAFF	TGTGCCAGCAGCTTTGGTAGGTACACTGAAGCTTTCTTT
TRBJ1-3	-	-	TRBV4-1	CASSPQAGWTGNTIYF	TGCGCCAGCAGCCCCCAAGCAGGGTGGACAGGAAACACCATATATTTT
TRBJ1-3	TRBD1	-	TRBV27	CASSLQGAGNTIYF	TGTGCCAGCAGTTTACAGGGGGCTGGAAACACCATATATTTT